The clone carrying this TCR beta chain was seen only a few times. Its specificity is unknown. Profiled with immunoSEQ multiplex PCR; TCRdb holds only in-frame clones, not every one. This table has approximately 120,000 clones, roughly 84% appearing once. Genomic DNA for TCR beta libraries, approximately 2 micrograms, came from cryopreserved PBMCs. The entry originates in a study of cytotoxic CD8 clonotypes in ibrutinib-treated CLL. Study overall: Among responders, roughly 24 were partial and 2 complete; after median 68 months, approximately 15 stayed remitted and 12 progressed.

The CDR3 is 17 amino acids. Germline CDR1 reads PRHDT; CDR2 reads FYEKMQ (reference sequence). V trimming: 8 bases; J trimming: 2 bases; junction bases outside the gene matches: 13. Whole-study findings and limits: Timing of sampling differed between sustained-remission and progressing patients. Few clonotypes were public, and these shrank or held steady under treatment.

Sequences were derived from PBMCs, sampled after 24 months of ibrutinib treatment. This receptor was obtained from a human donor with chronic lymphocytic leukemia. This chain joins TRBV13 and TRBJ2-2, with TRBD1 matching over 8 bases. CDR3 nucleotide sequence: TGTGCCAGCGGAACCCTCGGAGACAGGGGAAACACCGGGGAGCTGTTTTTT. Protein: CASGTLGDRGNTGELFF.